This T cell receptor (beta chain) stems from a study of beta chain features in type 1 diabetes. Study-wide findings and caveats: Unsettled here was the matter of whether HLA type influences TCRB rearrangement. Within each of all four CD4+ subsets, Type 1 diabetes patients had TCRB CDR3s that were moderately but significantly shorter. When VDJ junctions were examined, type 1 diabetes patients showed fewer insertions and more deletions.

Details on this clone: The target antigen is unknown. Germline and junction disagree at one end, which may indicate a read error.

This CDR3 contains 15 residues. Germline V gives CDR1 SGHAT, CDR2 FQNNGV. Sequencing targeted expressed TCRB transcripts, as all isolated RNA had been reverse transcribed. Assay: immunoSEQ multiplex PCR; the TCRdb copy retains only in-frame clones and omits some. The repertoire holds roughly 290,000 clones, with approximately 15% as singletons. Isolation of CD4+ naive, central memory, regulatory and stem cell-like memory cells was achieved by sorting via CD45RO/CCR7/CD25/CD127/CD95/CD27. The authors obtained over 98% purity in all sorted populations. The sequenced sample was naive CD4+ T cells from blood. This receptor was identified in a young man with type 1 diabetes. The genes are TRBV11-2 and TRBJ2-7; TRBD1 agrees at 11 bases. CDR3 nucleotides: TGTGCCAGCAGTCTCGAACCGGGACAGGGGGACCATAGGGACTTC. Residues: CASSLEPGQGDHRDF.